This T cell receptor (beta chain) was captured by sequencing in a study of cytomegalovirus exposure and HLA in healthy donors. Whole-study results and caveats: Later genetic work tied a missense DCLRE1C variant to beta-chain V and J trimming. It was in a later analysis that TCR association rates were seen to vary by HLA locus, highest for DRB1 and lowest for HLA-C. TCR beta chains associated with HLA were, in a later analysis, more clonally expanded than equally common others.

With regard to this clone: Its cognate antigen is unknown.

Primers for the PCR totalled 60 Vbeta and 13 Jbeta. Sequencing used immunoSEQ multiplex PCR; TCRdb keeps in-frame clones, though not all of them. Found here are about 92,000 clones, approximately 71% of them singletons; the top ten hold approximately 2.7%. Germline CDR1 and CDR2: KGHSH and LQKENI. The CDR3 sequence is 13 residues long. Deletions cut 3 bases from V and 4 bases from J, with 7 bases between. The rearrangement joins TRBV18 to TRBJ1-5; D call uncertain. Sequencing was carried out using PBMCs. The TCR was taken from a man aged 50 to 60 in good health and CMV-seronegative. This CDR3 is CASSPRKNQPQHF. CDR3 nucleotides: TGTGCCAGCTCACCCAGAAAAAATCAGCCCCAGCATTTT.